This T cell receptor beta chain derives from a study of blood T cell repertoires in COVID-19 (dated by TCRdb to the early 2020s). Regarding the research as a whole: Samples from collaborators originated in the United States, Italy and Spain and spanned both the acute and convalescent phases of COVID-19. Deeply sampled blood TCRbeta repertoires from subjects exposed to, actively infected with, or recovered from COVID-19 were included in the dataset. The material from the prospective study consisted of cDNA or gDNA derived from T cells, B-cell-depleted T cells, or PBMCs. Sample metadata almost always included a de-identified subject ID, COVID-19 status, age in years and sex. The repertoires were made available in a free public database intended to serve as a resource for research on the immune response to SARS-CoV-2. Samples came from the ongoing ImmuneRACE study (first 160 participants) plus 1,254 subjects from 6 global collaborators. Where HLA class I and class II types were available, the types were taken from metadata supplied by the sample provider, not from assay-based typing. What the authors observed across the whole study: How much clinical and demographic metadata was included differed by source and by participant, and the metadata was provided uncurated.

TCRbeta CDR3 regions were amplified from genomic DNA using the immunoSEQ Assay, a bias-controlled multiplex PCR. In the authors' own workflow: The number of nucleated cells in each sample was estimated by amplification of reference gene primers within the assay. To quantify the absolute abundance of each unique TCRbeta CDR3 rearrangement, sequence reads were collapsed and filtered. Productive Simpson clonality was computed per sample as the square root of Simpson's diversity index over productive rearrangements. Held by TCRdb, this immuneACCESS table contains in-frame sequences only and omits some clones. Under half of the omission traces to an unresolved V gene where checked; the cause of the rest is unknown. The DNA gave D and trimming, while V, J and clone size come from that table. The sample contains hundreds of thousands of clones, around nine tenths of them found a single time. 2.5% to 4% of the sample goes to the ten largest clones.

A second Seattle source provided samples from volunteer blood donors who had recovered from COVID-19. Whole blood was collected in K2EDTA tubes by collaborating institutions according to the institutions' own protocols. For TCRbeta analysis, collaborator samples were shipped as frozen whole blood, as isolated PBMCs, or as DNA extracted from either sample type. As to this clone: Which antigen it targets is not known. No base quality values were provided; no much bigger clone lies one nucleotide off.

The trim is 0 bases for V and 0 bases for J, with a gap of 17 bases between the germline ends. For CDR1 and CDR2, the germline V gene (reference sequence) lists MNHEY and SMNVEV. From the cysteine through the phenylalanine, the CDR3 covers 18 amino acids. Only the CDR3 DNA is retained, 54 bases long and in frame from the first base. The clonotype originates from a woman aged 18-29 years who had recovered from COVID-19. Sequenced material: peripheral blood. The chain is assembled from TRBV27 and TRBJ1-2; perhaps TRBD1 is the D gene, with 5 bases matching. At the DNA level, the sequence is TGTGCCAGCAGTTTATCGGGCACAGGTCAAGGACCTAACTATGGCTACACCTTC. It codes for CASSLSGTGQGPNYGYTF.